This TCR beta chain originates from a study of cytomegalovirus exposure and HLA in healthy donors. These donors counted as nominally healthy when sampled, but unrecorded immune exposures were likely. The junction had 8 bases not matched to a gene; V was cut back by 6 bases and J by 6 bases. The CDR3 extends over 15 amino acids. The germline V gene has CDR1 SGHRS and CDR2 YFSETQ. 13 Jbeta primers and 60 Vbeta primers were used for the PCR. Method: immunoSEQ multiplex PCR; TCRdb's copy keeps in-frame clones and lacks some. The sample consists of about 190,000 clones, about 69% of them appearing once. Findings and caveats of the study: TCR beta chain V- and J-gene trimming was linked, in a later analysis, to a missense variant in DCLRE1C.

As regards this clone: As yet, its antigen is unknown.

Sequencing was carried out using PBMCs. The chain links TRBV5-1 to TRBJ2-2, with TRBD2 matching over 10 bases. This TCR was recovered from a man aged 25 to 45 in good health and CMV-seropositive. This chain's CDR3 is CASNRLAGVPGELFF. The CDR3 DNA sequence: TGCGCCAGCAATCGCCTAGCGGGGGTCCCCGGGGAGCTGTTTTTT.